The TCR beta chain described here comes from a study of shared clonotypes between healthy human individuals. This clone was seen only once. What it binds is unknown. Trimming removed 5 bases from V and 2 bases from J; junction bases left unmatched: 5. From germline, CDR1 is MDHEN and CDR2 SYDVKM. The CDR3 has 14 residues. The assay was immunoSEQ multiplex PCR, and TCRdb's table has in-frame clones only and misses some. Altogether some 1.5 million clones are present, approximately 96% being singletons, with the ten largest covering more than 0.9%. Study-wide results and limits: Compared with memory subsets, naive subsets generally had larger estimated richness.

The specimen was naive CD4+ T cells sorted from blood. Subset: CD45RA+ positively selected. This rearrangement joins TRBV28 to TRBJ2-7; TRBD1 aligns across 8 bases. The TCR comes from a man younger than 40 in good health. The CDR3 DNA sequence: TGTGCCAGCAGTACAGGGGGACCAGCCTACGAGCAGTACTTC. Translation gives CASSTGGPAYEQYF.